There are a few counts of the clone carrying this T cell receptor (beta chain). Its antigen is not identified. The sample originates from a study of beta chain features in type 1 diabetes. Background on the study: The patients were much like the healthy donors in age, gender and cell yields. Study results and caveats: Moderate but significant shortening of TCRB CDR3s was recorded in all four CD4+ subsets from Type 1 diabetes patients. More deletions and fewer insertions at VDJ junctions were found in patients with type 1 diabetes.

The length of the CDR3 is 17 residues. The germline CDR1 and CDR2 sequences are SGDLS and YYNGEE. The J segment lost 4 bases and the V segment lost 4 bases, leaving 12 bases of the junction unmatched. Expressed TCRB transcripts were sequenced because the isolated RNA had all been reverse transcribed beforehand. Some 3.4 million reads were obtained on average from naive, central memory and regulatory T cell samples. Using immunoSEQ multiplex PCR, the repertoire was profiled, and TCRdb retains in-frame clones only, with some absent. The data hold 600,000 to 700,000 clones, with over 10% observed a single time.

The chain employs TRBV9 and TRBJ2-5; 11 bases are shared with TRBD2. The source material was naive CD4+ T cells from blood. This TCR was sampled from a man aged 25-45 years with type 1 diabetes. This CDR3 is CASSPGPLAGGSETQYF. In DNA, the CDR3 is TGTGCCAGCAGCCCCGGGCCCCTAGCGGGGGGCTCAGAGACCCAGTACTTC.